This T cell receptor (beta chain) was observed in a study of glioma-infiltrating T cells after dendritic cell vaccination. Findings of the study overall: Survival was not directly related to TCR clonality in these patients.

About this clone: Its antigen is not known. This same CDR3 is encoded by further DNA sequences in the sample.

Amplification used 60 V beta primers and 13 J beta primers. The data were produced by immunoSEQ multiplex PCR, yet TCRdb's version contains in-frame clones alone and is incomplete. The sample contains about 96,000 clones, around 80% of which appear only once. All glioblastoma patients lacked an isocitrate dehydrogenase mutation. The length of the CDR3 is 12 residues. Germline-derived CDR1 and CDR2 are SQVTM and ANQGSEA. Trimming shortened V by 4 bases and J by 4 bases, and 10 bases separated the two germline ends. The rearrangement links TRBV29-1 to TRBJ1-1; a possible D gene is TRBD1 (5 bases). This TCR derives from a human donor with glioblastoma. Specimen: blood, collected before dendritic cell vaccination. CDR3 bases: TGCAGCGTTGTTAGGGGCGCCACTGAAGCTTTCTTT. This sequence encodes CSVVRGATEAFF. Full variable domain (remainder filled in from reference TRBV29-1 and TRBJ1-1): SAVISQKPSRDICQRGTSLTIQCQVDSQVTMMFWYRQQPGQSLTLIATANQGSEATYESGFVIDKFPISRPNLTFSTLTVSNMSPEDSSIYLCSVVRGATEAFFGQGTRLTVV.